Listed below are T cell receptor beta chains from one sample, sequenced in a study of shared clonotypes between healthy human individuals. Profiling relied on immunoSEQ multiplex PCR, and the TCRdb table lists in-frame clones only, not all of them. Of about 2.4 million clones in the sample, 93% were seen once. Source material: naive CD4+ T cells from PBMCs. The receptors stem from a man between 18 and 35 years old in good health. Some clones in this sample may be carry-over from other donors' samples. Each CDR3 is given with its conserved first and last residue. D genes are given only for firm matches.

d_call j_call v_call cdr3_nt cdr3_aa
TRBD2 TRBJ2-1 TRBV9 TGTGCCAGCAGCGGGACTAGCGGGAGTTCTGGTGAGCAGTTCTTC CASSGTSGSSGEQFF
- TRBJ1-2 TRBV4-1 TGCGCCAGCAGCCATCGGAGCGGGCAGGGAGGCCGGGGAGGCTACACCTTC CASSHRSGQGGRGGYTF
- TRBJ2-1 TRBV11-3 TGTGCCAGCAGCTTAGGTACCTATGAGCAGTTCTTC CASSLGTYEQFF
- TRBJ2-1 TRBV21-1 TGTGCCAGCAGCATGCGGACTAGCGGGAGGTGGAATGAGCAGTTCTTC CASSMRTSGRWNEQFF
- TRBJ2-5 TRBV5-1 TGCGCCAGCAGCCCACGCAGCACGCAAGAGACCCAGTACTTC CASSPRSTQETQYF
TRBD1 TRBJ1-5 TRBV6-6 TGTGCCAGCAGTTACGTACAGGGGCATCAGCCCCAGCATTTT CASSYVQGHQPQHF
TRBD1 TRBJ1-4 TRBV6-8 TGTGCCAGCTGCTCGACAGGGGGAAGCGAAAAACTGTTTTTT CASCSTGGSEKLFF
- TRBJ2-1 TRBV2 TGTGCCAGCAAGCGTAGCGTGAATTACAATGAGCAGTTCTTC CASKRSVNYNEQFF
- TRBJ2-7 TRBV7-2 TGTGCCAGCAGCTTAGCCAAGAGCTCCTACGAGCAGTACTTC CASSLAKSSYEQYF
- TRBJ2-5 TRBV28 TGTGCCAGCCGAAAGGGGCAAGAGACCCAGTACTTC CASRKGQETQYF
- TRBJ2-7 TRBV5-1 TGCGCCAGCAGCTTGGGCCAAAACTACGAGCAGTACTTC CASSLGQNYEQYF
- TRBJ1-1 TRBV28 TGTGCCAGCAGTCCCCCGACAGCCATGAACACTGAAGCTTTCTTT CASSPPTAMNTEAFF
- TRBJ2-1 TRBV4-1 TGCGCCAGCAGCCAAGAAGGGCGGGACTACAATGAGCAGTTCTTC CASSQEGRDYNEQFF
- TRBJ2-7 TRBV28 TGTGCCAGCAGTCCAAGGTCGTTGGTAAACGAGCAGTACTTC CASSPRSLVNEQYF
- TRBJ2-5 TRBV9 TGTGCCAGCAGCGTAGCCGCCCAAGAGACCCAGTACTTC CASSVAAQETQYF
- TRBJ1-1 TRBV5-1 TGCGCCAGCAGCTTGGGGGGCGCGGGCACTGAAGCTTTCTTT CASSLGGAGTEAFF
TRBD1 TRBJ1-5 TRBV28 TGTGCCAGCAGTTTCACAGGGGGGAGCAATCAGCCCCAGCATTTT CASSFTGGSNQPQHF
TRBD1 TRBJ2-1 TRBV27 TGTGCCAGCAGTTTACAGGGACAGGGGAGGTATGAGCAGTTCTTC CASSLQGQGRYEQFF